One sample yielded the 10 T cell receptor beta chains listed below, sequenced in a study of PD-L1 blockade in urothelial cancer. The repertoire was sequenced with immunoSEQ multiplex PCR; TCRdb's copy has only in-frame clones and lacks some. The top ten clones hold around 2.4% of a sample with more than 95,000 clones, roughly 86% of them seen once. Time point reported: peripheral blood 6 weeks after treatment start. The input for sequencing was PBMCs, taken around atezolizumab (anti-PD-L1) treatment. These TCRs come from a man between 45 and 60 years old with urothelial cancer.

This clone was recorded only once. This chain uses TRBV7-3 with TRBJ2-1, with D perhaps TRBD2 (5 bases). V dropped 2 bases and J dropped 5 bases, with 7 bases sitting between them. Germline CDR1 and CDR2: SGHTA and FQGTGA. CDR3 length: 13 residues. This CDR3 reads CASSLSGNNEQFF. The CDR3 bases are TGTGCCAGCAGCTTATCCGGGAACAATGAGCAGTTCTTC.

This sequence joins TRBV7-9 and TRBJ1-3, with a weak D call TRBD1 (6 bases). With 7 bases removed from V and 4 bases from J, the gap between germline ends came to 14 bases. The germline V gene has CDR1 SEHNR and CDR2 FQNEAQ (reference sequence). CDR3 size: 14 residues. As DNA, the CDR3 is TGTGCCAGCACCACCAGGGGCGAAGGAAACACCATATATTTT. Amino acids: CASTTRGEGNTIYF. The whole variable domain, remainder taken from reference TRBV7-9 and TRBJ1-3, is DTGVSQNPRHKITKRGQNVTFRCDPISEHNRLYWYRQTLGQGPEFLTYFQNEAQLEKSRLLSDRFSAERPKGSFSTLEIQRTEQGDSAMYLCASTTRGEGNTIYFGEGSWLTVV.

This chain links TRBV11-2 with TRBJ1-5; D possibly corresponds to TRBD1 (5 bases). The V gene lost 1 base and the J gene lost 7 bases, with 11 bases spanning the gap. The CDR3 totals 14 residues. Germline V gene lookup returns CDR1 SGHAT and CDR2 FQNNGV. DNA of the CDR3: TGTGCCAGCAGCTTAGCTAGGGAGGGGCAGCCCCAGCATTTT. Protein: CASSLAREGQPQHF.

This chain connects TRBV12-5 to TRBJ2-2; 12 bases align to TRBD2. This CDR3 contains 19 residues. V lost 0 bases and J lost 4; bases outside the gene matches: 9. In germline, CDR1 is LGHNT, CDR2 FRNRAP. DNA for the CDR3: TGTGCTAGTGGTTTGGTACGTGGACTAGCGGGACCTATCACCGGGGAGCTGTTTTTT. This encodes CASGLVRGLAGPITGELFF. Together with reference TRBV12-5 and TRBJ2-2, the CDR3 gives the full variable domain: DARVTQTPRHKVTEMGQEVTMRCQPILGHNTVFWYRQTMMQGLELLAYFRNRAPLDDSGMPKDRFSAEMPDATLATLKIQPSEPRDSAVYFCASGLVRGLAGPITGELFFGEGSRLTVL.

The V gene is TRBV15, the J gene TRBJ1-1; 8 bases match TRBD1. J lost 1 base, V lost 1 base, and 11 bases had no gene match. Germline values: CDR1 LNHNV, CDR2 YYDKDF (reference sequence). This CDR3 region has 18 residues. The CDR3 DNA follows: TGTGCCACCAGCAGAGGAGGGTTTCTAGGACAGGGGAACACTGAAGCTTTCTTT. Translation: CATSRGGFLGQGNTEAFF.

This clone appeared once. The gene calls are TRBV18 and TRBJ2-5, with D maybe TRBD1 (6 bases). The CDR3 loop spans 14 amino acids. V was shortened by 4 bases and J by 4 bases, with 13 bases between the two germline ends. Germline-derived CDR1 and CDR2 are KGHSH and LQKENI. The CDR3, as DNA: TGTGCCAGCTCACAGTCACAGGGAAGAGAGACCCAGTACTTC. Translating gives CASSQSQGRETQYF. The variable domain in full, completed from reference TRBV18 and TRBJ2-5, reads NAGVMQNPRHLVRRRGQEARLRCSPMKGHSHVYWYRQLPEEGLKFMVYLQKENIIDESGMPKERFSAEFPKEGPSILRIQQVVRGDSAAYFCASSQSQGRETQYFGPGTRLLVL.

The chain carries TRBV7-2 and TRBJ2-7; perhaps TRBD2 as D (6 bases). CDR3 length: 14 residues. CDR1 and CDR2 (germline): SGHTA, FQGNSA. Trimming pared 0 bases from V and 1 base from J, leaving 7 bases between. Here the CDR3 reads CASSLASGSYEQYF. CDR3 sequence (DNA): TGTGCCAGCAGCTTAGCTAGCGGATCCTACGAGCAGTACTTC.

The J gene is TRBJ2-1, the V gene TRBV27, with D perhaps TRBD2 (6 bases). With 5 bases removed from V and 0 bases from J, the gap between germline ends came to 11 bases. CDR1 is MNHEY, CDR2 SMNVEV, per germline (reference sequence). The CDR3 runs 15 residues. The CDR3 protein is CASSLSGSSYNEQFF. CDR3 nucleotides: TGTGCCAGCAGTCTTTCCGGGAGCTCCTACAATGAGCAGTTCTTC.

The chain combines TRBV30 with TRBJ2-7; TRBD1 agrees at 8 bases. Germline lookup yields CDR1 GTSNPN and CDR2 SVGIG (reference sequence). There are 16 residues in the CDR3. V lost 3 bases to trimming and J lost 1 base; unmatched junction nucleotides: 11. The CDR3 loop is CAWSYLDRGLSYEQYF. The CDR3, as DNA: TGTGCCTGGAGCTATCTCGACAGGGGCCTTTCCTACGAGCAGTACTTC.

The chain is built from TRBV5-6 and TRBJ2-1; 12 nucleotides line up with TRBD2. The V segment lost 1 base and the J segment 2 bases; nucleotides outside the gene matches: 7. The CDR3 is 18 residues long. CDR1 and CDR2 from the germline V gene are SGHDT and YYEEEE. This CDR3 is CASSLQLAGGSAYNEQFF. The DNA for the CDR3 is TGTGCCAGCAGCTTGCAACTAGCGGGAGGATCAGCCTACAATGAGCAGTTCTTC.